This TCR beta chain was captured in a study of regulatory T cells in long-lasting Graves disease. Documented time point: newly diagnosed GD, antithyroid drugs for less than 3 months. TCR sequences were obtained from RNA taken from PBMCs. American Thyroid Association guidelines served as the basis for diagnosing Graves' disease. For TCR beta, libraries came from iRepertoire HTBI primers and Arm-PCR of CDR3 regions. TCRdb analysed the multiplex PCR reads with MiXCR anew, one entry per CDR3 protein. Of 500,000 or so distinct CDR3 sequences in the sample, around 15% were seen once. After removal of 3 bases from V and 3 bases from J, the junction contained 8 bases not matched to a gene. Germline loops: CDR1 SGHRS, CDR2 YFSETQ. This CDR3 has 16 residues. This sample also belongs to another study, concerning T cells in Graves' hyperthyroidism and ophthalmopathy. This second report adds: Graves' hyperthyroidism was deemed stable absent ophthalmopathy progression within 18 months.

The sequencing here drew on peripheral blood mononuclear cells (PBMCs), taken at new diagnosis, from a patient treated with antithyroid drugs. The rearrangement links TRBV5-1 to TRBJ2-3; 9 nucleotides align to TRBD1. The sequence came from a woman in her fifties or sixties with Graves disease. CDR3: CASSSNRGRETDTQYF. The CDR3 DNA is TGCGCCAGCAGCTCGAACAGGGGGCGCGAAACAGATACGCAGTATTTT.